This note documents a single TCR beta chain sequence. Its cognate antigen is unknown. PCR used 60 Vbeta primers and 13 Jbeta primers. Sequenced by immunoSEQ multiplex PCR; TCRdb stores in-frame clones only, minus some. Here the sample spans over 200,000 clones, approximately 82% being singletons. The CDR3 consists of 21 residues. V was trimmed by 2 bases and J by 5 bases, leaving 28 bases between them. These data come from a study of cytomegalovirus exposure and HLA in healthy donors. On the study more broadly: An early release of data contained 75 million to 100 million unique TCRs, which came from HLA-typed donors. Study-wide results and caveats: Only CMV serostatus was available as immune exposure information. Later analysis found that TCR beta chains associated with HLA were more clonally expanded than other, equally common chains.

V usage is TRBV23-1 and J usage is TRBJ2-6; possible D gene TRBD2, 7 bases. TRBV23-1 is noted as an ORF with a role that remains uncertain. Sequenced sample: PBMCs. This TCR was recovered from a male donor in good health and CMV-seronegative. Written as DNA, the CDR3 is TGCGCCAGCAGTCAAAGACACCCCGGGGGGCCATTCCTTTTCCGGGCCAACGTCCTGACTTTC. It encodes CASSQRHPGGPFLFRANVLTF.